Listed below are T cell receptor beta chains from one sample, sequenced in a study of shared T cell receptors in the human thymus. The method was immunoSEQ multiplex PCR; TCRdb's version includes in-frame clones alone and lacks a portion of them. Among over 450,000 clones, roughly 74% were seen once, and the ten largest hold approximately 0.013%. These data were likewise used in another study, on human thymus T cells.

The sample was thymocytes. The receptor source for this set is a boy in the first two years of life with a congenital heart defect. The CDR3 runs from the conserved cysteine through the conserved F or W. The D gene is left open where the match is weak. Size is stated for part of the rows, as once, few or many counts, or as a class when the clone is expanded.

clone size	V gene	J gene	D gene	CDR3 DNA	CDR3 protein
-	TRBV19	TRBJ2-1	TRBD2	TGTGCCAGTAGTCCCGCCCCGGGACTAGCGGGGGACAATGAGCAGTTCTTC	CASSPAPGLAGDNEQFF
-	TRBV14	TRBJ2-7	TRBD2	TGTGCCAGCAGCCAAGATAAGGGACTAGCGGGAGAATCGTACGAGCAGTACTTC	CASSQDKGLAGESYEQYF
-	TRBV9	TRBJ2-2	TRBD2	TGTGCCAGCAGCGCCCCGAGAAGCGGGACGAACACCGGGGAGCTGTTTTTT	CASSAPRSGTNTGELFF
-	TRBV5-8	TRBJ2-7	-	TGTGCCCTAACTAGGGGGTCCGCCGGACCCTACGAGCAGTACTTC	CALTRGSAGPYEQYF
-	TRBV6-1	TRBJ1-4	TRBD1	TGTGCCAGCAGTGAGATCAGGGGGCGGTATGAAAAACTGTTTTTT	CASSEIRGRYEKLFF
-	TRBV5-1	TRBJ2-3	TRBD2	TGCGCCAGCAGTCTAGGGTTGACTAGCGGGAGCGCAGATACGCAGTATTTT	CASSLGLTSGSADTQYF
-	TRBV7-2	TRBJ2-7	TRBD2	TGTGCCAGCCAAGTTAGGCCCCCTAGCGGGCGCGCTAACACTTACGAGCAGTACTTC	CASQVRPPSGRANTYEQYF
-	TRBV19	TRBJ2-1	TRBD2	TGTGCCAGTAGGTCGGGACTAGCGGGAGGGCCCCACAATGAGCAGTTCTTC	CASRSGLAGGPHNEQFF
once	TRBV15	TRBJ2-5	TRBD2	TGTGCCACCAGCCGGGGCGGGAGTCGAGAGACCCAGTACTTC	CATSRGGSRETQYF
few	TRBV28	TRBJ2-2	TRBD2	TGTGCCAGCTGCGGGAGGGCGAACACCGGGGAGCTGTTTTTT	CASCGRANTGELFF